A selection of T cell receptor beta chains follows, all from one sample in a study of early T cells in non-severe SARS-CoV-2 infection. TCRdb re-analysed the 5' RACE reads in MiXCR, keeping a single row per CDR3 protein. This repertoire shows tens of thousands of distinct CDR3 sequences, around 9.3% found once; its top ten account for 20% to 25%. Sample: whole blood. Receptor source: an adult who was a healthcare worker with PCR-confirmed SARS-CoV-2 infection or an uninfected control (not recorded which). The CDR3 runs from the conserved cysteine through the conserved F or W. A D gene is named only where the DNA matches it firmly. Rows may omit the clone size; those that give it use once, few, many or a size class.

j_call: TRBJ2-3; clone_size: many; d_call: TRBD1; v_call: TRBV7-9; cdr3_nt: TGTGCCAGCAGGGGACAGGCCTCCGGCACAGATACGCAGTATTTT; cdr3_aa: CASRGQASGTDTQYF
j_call: TRBJ1-3; clone_size: many; d_call: .; v_call: TRBV6-1; cdr3_nt: TGTGCCACCTCTCCTGGGGGACATTCTGGAAACACCATATATTTT; cdr3_aa: CATSPGGHSGNTIYF
j_call: TRBJ2-6; clone_size: .; d_call: .; v_call: TRBV5-1; cdr3_nt: TGCGCCAGCAGCTCCAGGGCTGGGGCCAACGTCCTGACTTTC; cdr3_aa: CASSSRAGANVLTF
j_call: TRBJ1-1; clone_size: .; d_call: .; v_call: TRBV18; cdr3_nt: TGTGCCAGCTCACCTGACAGGACGAACACTGAAGCTTTCTTT; cdr3_aa: CASSPDRTNTEAFF
j_call: TRBJ2-2; clone_size: few; d_call: .; v_call: TRBV3-1; cdr3_nt: TGTGCCAGCAGCCAAGTCCCGGGCCGCCCGGTCGCCGGGGAGCTGTTTTTT; cdr3_aa: CASSQVPGRPVAGELFF
j_call: TRBJ2-3; clone_size: few; d_call: .; v_call: TRBV6-4; cdr3_nt: TGTGCCAGCAGTCGCGGCCCCACAGATACGCAGTATTTT; cdr3_aa: CASSRGPTDTQYF
j_call: TRBJ2-7; clone_size: few; d_call: TRBD1; v_call: TRBV4-1; cdr3_nt: TGCGCCAGCAGCCTCCGGACAGGGAACCAACTCTACGAGCAGTACTTC; cdr3_aa: CASSLRTGNQLYEQYF
j_call: TRBJ2-1; clone_size: few; d_call: .; v_call: TRBV7-8; cdr3_nt: TGTGCCAGCAGCTTAGAACGGTCCCCGCGCAATGAGCAGTTCTTC; cdr3_aa: CASSLERSPRNEQFF
j_call: TRBJ1-1; clone_size: few; d_call: .; v_call: TRBV12-3/TRBV12-4; cdr3_nt: TGTGCCAGCAGCCGGTTGGGGAGGGGCACTGAAGCTTTCTTT; cdr3_aa: CASSRLGRGTEAFF
j_call: TRBJ2-2; clone_size: few; d_call: .; v_call: TRBV14; cdr3_nt: TGTGCCAGCAGCCAAGGTCTTCCGGGGGCCACCGGGGAGCTGTTTTTT; cdr3_aa: CASSQGLPGATGELFF
j_call: TRBJ2-7; clone_size: .; d_call: .; v_call: TRBV11-2; cdr3_nt: TGTGCCAGCAGCTCCGGGGGAGATTACGAGCAGTACTTC; cdr3_aa: CASSSGGDYEQYF
j_call: TRBJ1-3; clone_size: many; d_call: .; v_call: TRBV30; cdr3_nt: TGTGCCGGAGTTCAAGCGCACTCTGGAAACACCATATATTTT; cdr3_aa: CAGVQAHSGNTIYF
j_call: TRBJ1-1; clone_size: many; d_call: TRBD1; v_call: TRBV7-9; cdr3_nt: TGTGCCAGCAGCTGGACAGGGAACACTGAAGCTTTCTTT; cdr3_aa: CASSWTGNTEAFF
j_call: TRBJ2-5; clone_size: few; d_call: TRBD2; v_call: TRBV7-2; cdr3_nt: TGTGCCAGCAGCTTAGGCATAGGACTAGCGGGAGAGACCCAGTACTTC; cdr3_aa: CASSLGIGLAGETQYF
j_call: TRBJ2-1; clone_size: .; d_call: TRBD2; v_call: TRBV5-1; cdr3_nt: TGCGCCAGCAGCTTCGGGGTGTTAGCGGGTACCTACAATGAGCAGTTCTTC; cdr3_aa: CASSFGVLAGTYNEQFF
j_call: TRBJ1-1; clone_size: .; d_call: .; v_call: TRBV29-1; cdr3_nt: TGCAGCGTTGAGAAGGATGGGGGCACTGATCCGTTCTTT; cdr3_aa: CSVEKDGGTDPFF
j_call: TRBJ1-2; clone_size: many; d_call: TRBD1; v_call: TRBV10-3; cdr3_nt: TGTGCCATCAGTGAGTCGCCCGGGACAGCAAGCTATGGCTACACCTTC; cdr3_aa: CAISESPGTASYGYTF
j_call: TRBJ1-5; clone_size: few; d_call: TRBD1; v_call: TRBV19; cdr3_nt: TGTGCCAGTAGTACTACAGGGGGCGCGATGATTAATCAGCCCCAGCATTTT; cdr3_aa: CASSTTGGAMINQPQHF
j_call: TRBJ1-1; clone_size: many; d_call: TRBD1; v_call: TRBV10-3; cdr3_nt: TGTGCCATCAGTGAAGGTCTGGGACAGGGTATCGGTGAAGCTTTCTTT; cdr3_aa: CAISEGLGQGIGEAFF
j_call: TRBJ2-2; clone_size: few; d_call: .; v_call: TRBV5-1; cdr3_nt: TGCGCCAGCAGCTTCGGGCGGCAGAATATAAAGAACACCGGGGAGCTGTTTTTT; cdr3_aa: CASSFGRQNIKNTGELFF
j_call: TRBJ2-1; clone_size: medium-sized; d_call: TRBD2; v_call: TRBV12-3/TRBV12-4; cdr3_nt: TGTGCCAGCAGTGGAGGCTCCGGGACTAGCGGGGGGGATCTGGTGTACAATGAGCAGTTCTTC; cdr3_aa: CASSGGSGTSGGDLVYNEQFF
j_call: TRBJ2-1; clone_size: .; d_call: .; v_call: TRBV4-1; cdr3_nt: TGCGCCAGCAGCCAAGGGGCCTGGGCTAGCTCCTACAATGAGCAGTTCTTC; cdr3_aa: CASSQGAWASSYNEQFF
j_call: TRBJ1-6; clone_size: .; d_call: TRBD1; v_call: TRBV18; cdr3_nt: TGTGCCAGCTCACCCCGGGACAGGGGAAGATCCTATAATTCACCCCTCCACTTT; cdr3_aa: CASSPRDRGRSYNSPLHF
j_call: TRBJ2-5; clone_size: .; d_call: TRBD1; v_call: TRBV3-1; cdr3_nt: TGTGCCAGCAGCCGACGGACAGGGACGGTAACAGAGACCCAGTACTTC; cdr3_aa: CASSRRTGTVTETQYF
j_call: TRBJ2-2; clone_size: few; d_call: .; v_call: TRBV7-2; cdr3_nt: TGTGCCAGCAGCCTAGCCGGACGGGGTACTCAACGGGAGCTGTTTTTT; cdr3_aa: CASSLAGRGTQRELFF
j_call: TRBJ1-2; clone_size: few; d_call: .; v_call: TRBV2; cdr3_nt: TGTGCCAGCAGTCTGAGTGCTAACTATGGCTACACCTTC; cdr3_aa: CASSLSANYGYTF
j_call: TRBJ1-3; clone_size: .; d_call: .; v_call: TRBV3-1; cdr3_nt: TGTGCCAGCAGCCAATGGGGAAGTGGAAACACCATATATTTT; cdr3_aa: CASSQWGSGNTIYF
j_call: TRBJ2-2; clone_size: .; d_call: TRBD1; v_call: TRBV7-9; cdr3_nt: TGTGCCAGCAGCGCCGGGACAGGTCACACCGGGGAGCTGTTTTTT; cdr3_aa: CASSAGTGHTGELFF
j_call: TRBJ2-3; clone_size: .; d_call: .; v_call: TRBV6-6; cdr3_nt: TGTGCCAGCTGGGGATCCTGGGGAGATACGCAGTATTTT; cdr3_aa: CASWGSWGDTQYF
j_call: TRBJ1-5; clone_size: many; d_call: TRBD1; v_call: TRBV5-1; cdr3_nt: TGCGCCAGCAGCCCCTGGACAGGGCAGGACCAGCCCCAGCATTTT; cdr3_aa: CASSPWTGQDQPQHF
j_call: TRBJ2-5; clone_size: .; d_call: .; v_call: TRBV7-7; cdr3_nt: TGTGCCAGCAGCCCCGGACTGAAGGGAGAGACCCAGTACTTC; cdr3_aa: CASSPGLKGETQYF
j_call: TRBJ2-5; clone_size: many; d_call: .; v_call: TRBV29-1; cdr3_nt: TGCAGCGTTGAGGGAGCCGGGGAGACCCAGTACTTC; cdr3_aa: CSVEGAGETQYF
j_call: TRBJ1-1; clone_size: .; d_call: .; v_call: TRBV20-1; cdr3_nt: TGCAGTGCTAGGGGTAACCCTGGGGGCACGAACACTGAAGCTTTCTTT; cdr3_aa: CSARGNPGGTNTEAFF
j_call: TRBJ1-1; clone_size: .; d_call: .; v_call: TRBV9; cdr3_nt: TGTGCCAGCAGCCTTGTGGGGGCCTCTGAAGCTTTCTTT; cdr3_aa: CASSLVGASEAFF
j_call: TRBJ2-5; clone_size: many; d_call: .; v_call: TRBV11-2; cdr3_nt: TGTGCCAGCACCCAAATGGGGGAGTTTGGAGGGACCCAGTACTTC; cdr3_aa: CASTQMGEFGGTQYF
j_call: TRBJ1-6; clone_size: many; d_call: TRBD1; v_call: TRBV12-3/TRBV12-4; cdr3_nt: TGTGCCAGCAGCCGGGACAGGGTCGATAATTCACCCCTCCACTTT; cdr3_aa: CASSRDRVDNSPLHF
j_call: TRBJ2-3; clone_size: few; d_call: .; v_call: TRBV4-1; cdr3_nt: TGCGCCAGCAGCCAAGGAGGCGGCGGGGCAGATACGCAGTATTTT; cdr3_aa: CASSQGGGGADTQYF
j_call: TRBJ2-7; clone_size: many; d_call: .; v_call: TRBV12-3/TRBV12-4; cdr3_nt: TGTGCCAGCAGTTCGACACCCTTGGTCTACGAGCAGTACTTC; cdr3_aa: CASSSTPLVYEQYF
j_call: TRBJ1-5; clone_size: many; d_call: .; v_call: TRBV19; cdr3_nt: TGTGCCAGTAGGATTACTTACAGGGCTAATCAGCCCCAGCATTTT; cdr3_aa: CASRITYRANQPQHF
j_call: TRBJ2-3; clone_size: few; d_call: .; v_call: TRBV7-9; cdr3_nt: TGTGCCAGCAGCCCCCAAGGCACAAGGCGCGGCACAGATACGCAGTATTTT; cdr3_aa: CASSPQGTRRGTDTQYF
j_call: TRBJ1-2; clone_size: many; d_call: .; v_call: TRBV19; cdr3_nt: TGTGCCAGTAGTATTCAGCCATTCTATGGCTACACCTTC; cdr3_aa: CASSIQPFYGYTF
j_call: TRBJ1-2; clone_size: .; d_call: .; v_call: TRBV19; cdr3_nt: TGTGCCACTGAAGAGGGTCGAGGCGGAATCGGCTACACCTTC; cdr3_aa: CATEEGRGGIGYTF
j_call: TRBJ1-2; clone_size: few; d_call: .; v_call: TRBV13; cdr3_nt: TGTGTCAGCAGCCGGACCCTTGAATATGGCTACACCTTC; cdr3_aa: CVSSRTLEYGYTF
j_call: TRBJ2-7; clone_size: few; d_call: .; v_call: TRBV9; cdr3_nt: TGTGCCAGCAGCCCTCCGGGGGACTACGAGCAGTACTTC; cdr3_aa: CASSPPGDYEQYF
j_call: TRBJ1-5; clone_size: few; d_call: .; v_call: TRBV7-8; cdr3_nt: TGTGCCAGCAGCTTAACCAGGGTTGGGGGGAATCAGCCCCAGCATTTT; cdr3_aa: CASSLTRVGGNQPQHF